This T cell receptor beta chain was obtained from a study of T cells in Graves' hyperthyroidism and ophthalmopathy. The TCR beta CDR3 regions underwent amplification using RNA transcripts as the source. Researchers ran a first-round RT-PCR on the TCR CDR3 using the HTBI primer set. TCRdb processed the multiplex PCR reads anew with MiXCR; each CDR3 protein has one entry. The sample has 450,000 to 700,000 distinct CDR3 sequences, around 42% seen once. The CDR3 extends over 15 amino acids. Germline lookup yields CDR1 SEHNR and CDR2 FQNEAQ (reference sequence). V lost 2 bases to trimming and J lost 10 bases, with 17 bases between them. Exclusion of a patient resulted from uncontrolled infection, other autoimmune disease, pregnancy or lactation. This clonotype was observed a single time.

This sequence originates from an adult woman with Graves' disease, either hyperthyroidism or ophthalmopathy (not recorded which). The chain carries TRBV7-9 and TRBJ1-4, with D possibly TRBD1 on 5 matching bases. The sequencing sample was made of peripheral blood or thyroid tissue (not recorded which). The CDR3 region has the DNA TGTGCCAGCAGCTTATTAAAGACAGCGAGGGGAAAACTGTTTTTT. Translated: CASSLLKTARGKLFF. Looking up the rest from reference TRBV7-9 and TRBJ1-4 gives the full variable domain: DTGVSQNPRHKITKRGQNVTFRCDPISEHNRLYWYRQTLGQGPEFLTYFQNEAQLEKSRLLSDRFSAERPKGSFSTLEIQRTEQGDSAMYLCASSLLKTARGKLFFGSGTQLSVL.